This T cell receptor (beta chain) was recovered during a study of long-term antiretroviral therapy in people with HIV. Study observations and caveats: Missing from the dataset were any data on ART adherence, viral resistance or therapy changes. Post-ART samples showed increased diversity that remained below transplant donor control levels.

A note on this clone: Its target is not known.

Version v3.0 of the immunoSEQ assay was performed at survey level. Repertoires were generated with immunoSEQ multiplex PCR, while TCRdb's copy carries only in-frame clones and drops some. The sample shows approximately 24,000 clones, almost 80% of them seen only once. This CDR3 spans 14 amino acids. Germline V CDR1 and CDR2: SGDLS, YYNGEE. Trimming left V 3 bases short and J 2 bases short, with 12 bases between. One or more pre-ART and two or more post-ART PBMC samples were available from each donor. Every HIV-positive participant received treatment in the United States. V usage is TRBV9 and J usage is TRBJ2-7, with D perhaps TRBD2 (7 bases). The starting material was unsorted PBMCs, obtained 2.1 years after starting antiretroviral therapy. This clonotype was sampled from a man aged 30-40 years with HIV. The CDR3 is CASSGGLAAYEQYF. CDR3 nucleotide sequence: TGTGCCAGCAGCGGGGGGCTAGCGGCCTACGAGCAGTACTTC. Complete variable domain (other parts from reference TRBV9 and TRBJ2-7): DSGVTQTPKHLITATGQRVTLRCSPRSGDLSVYWYQQSLDQGLQFLIQYYNGEERAKGNILERFSAQQFPDLHSELNLSSLELGDSALYFCASSGGLAAYEQYFGPGTRLTVT.